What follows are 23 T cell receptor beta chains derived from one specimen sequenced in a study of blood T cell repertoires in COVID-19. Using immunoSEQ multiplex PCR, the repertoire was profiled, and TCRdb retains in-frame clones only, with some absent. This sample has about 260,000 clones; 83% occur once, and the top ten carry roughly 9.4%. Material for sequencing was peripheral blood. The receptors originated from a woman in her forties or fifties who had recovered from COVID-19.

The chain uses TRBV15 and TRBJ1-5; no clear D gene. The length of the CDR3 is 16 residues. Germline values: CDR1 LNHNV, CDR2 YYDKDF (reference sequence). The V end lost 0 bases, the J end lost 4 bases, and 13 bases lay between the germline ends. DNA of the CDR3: TGTGCCACCAGCAGAGATGGAACAGCAGTGAATCAGCCCCAGCATTTT. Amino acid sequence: CATSRDGTAVNQPQHF.

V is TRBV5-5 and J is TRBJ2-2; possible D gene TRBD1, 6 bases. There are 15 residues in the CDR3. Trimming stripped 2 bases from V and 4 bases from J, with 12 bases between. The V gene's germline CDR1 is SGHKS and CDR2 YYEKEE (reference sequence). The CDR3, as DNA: TGTGCCAGCAGCTTAGGGGGAGTCTTCACCGGGGAGCTGTTTTTT. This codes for CASSLGGVFTGELFF.

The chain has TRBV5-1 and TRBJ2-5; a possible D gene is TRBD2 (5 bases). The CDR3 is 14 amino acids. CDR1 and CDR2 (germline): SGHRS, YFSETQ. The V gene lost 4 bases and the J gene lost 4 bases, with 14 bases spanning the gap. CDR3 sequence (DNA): TGCGCCAGCAGCCGGGATCAGGCGCGAGAGACCCAGTACTTC. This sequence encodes CASSRDQARETQYF.

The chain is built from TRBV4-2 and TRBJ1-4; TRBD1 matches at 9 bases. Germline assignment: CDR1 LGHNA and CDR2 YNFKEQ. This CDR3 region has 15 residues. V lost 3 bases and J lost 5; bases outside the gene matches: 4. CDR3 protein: CASSQGTGFNEKLFF. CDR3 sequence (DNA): TGTGCCAGCAGCCAGGGGACAGGGTTCAATGAAAAACTGTTTTTT.

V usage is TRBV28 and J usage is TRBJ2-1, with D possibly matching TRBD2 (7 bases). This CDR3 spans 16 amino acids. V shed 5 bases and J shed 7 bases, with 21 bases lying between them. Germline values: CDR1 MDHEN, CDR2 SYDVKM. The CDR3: CASSEPFAGAGNEQFF. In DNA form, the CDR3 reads TGTGCCAGCAGTGAACCTTTCGCGGGGGCAGGGAATGAGCAGTTCTTC.

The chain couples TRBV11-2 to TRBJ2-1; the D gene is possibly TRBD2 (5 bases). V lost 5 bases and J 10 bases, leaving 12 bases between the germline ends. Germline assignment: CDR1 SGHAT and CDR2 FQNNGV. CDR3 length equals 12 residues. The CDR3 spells CASSPTSREQFF. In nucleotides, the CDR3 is TGTGCCAGCAGCCCCACTAGTAGGGAGCAGTTCTTC.

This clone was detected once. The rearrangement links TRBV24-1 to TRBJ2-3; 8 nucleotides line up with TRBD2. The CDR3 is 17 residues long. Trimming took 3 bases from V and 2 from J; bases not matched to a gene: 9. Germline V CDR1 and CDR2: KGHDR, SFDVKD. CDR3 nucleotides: TGTGCCACCAGTGATCCGCCGGGTAGCGGGGACACAGATACGCAGTATTTT. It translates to CATSDPPGSGDTDTQYF.

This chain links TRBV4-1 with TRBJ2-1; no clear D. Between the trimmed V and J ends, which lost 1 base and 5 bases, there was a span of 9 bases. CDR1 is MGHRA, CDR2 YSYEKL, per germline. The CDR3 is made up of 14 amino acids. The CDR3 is CASSQGIQNNEQFF. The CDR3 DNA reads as TGCGCCAGCAGCCAAGGAATCCAGAACAATGAGCAGTTCTTC.

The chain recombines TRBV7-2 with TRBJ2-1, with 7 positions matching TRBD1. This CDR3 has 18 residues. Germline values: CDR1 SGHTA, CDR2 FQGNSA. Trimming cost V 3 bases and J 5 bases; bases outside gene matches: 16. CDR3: CASSLNSPVGTAHNEQFF. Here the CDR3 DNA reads TGTGCCAGCAGCTTGAATAGCCCAGTCGGGACAGCGCACAATGAGCAGTTCTTC.

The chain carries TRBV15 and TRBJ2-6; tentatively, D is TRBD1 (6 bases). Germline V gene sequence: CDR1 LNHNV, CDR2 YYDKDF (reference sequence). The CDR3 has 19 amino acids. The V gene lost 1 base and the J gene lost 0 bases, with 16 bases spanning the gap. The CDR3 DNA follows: TGTGCCACCAGCAGAGGTAGGGGGACGGCTAGCTCTGGGGCCAACGTCCTGACTTTC. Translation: CATSRGRGTASSGANVLTF.

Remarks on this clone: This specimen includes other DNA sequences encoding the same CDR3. CDR3 in DNA: TGTGCCAGCAGTCCCGGGACAGGATCTCAAGAGACCCAGTACTTC. Translating gives CASSPGTGSQETQYF. This rearrangement joins TRBV28 to TRBJ2-5, with TRBD1 matching 8 bases. From germline, CDR1 is MDHEN and CDR2 SYDVKM. V lost 5 bases to trimming and J lost 2 bases; unmatched junction nucleotides: 7. CDR3 size: 15 residues.

In DNA, the CDR3 is TGCGCCAGCAGCTTAGTCGTAGCGGGGGGACAAGAGACCCAGTACTTC. As protein: CASSLVVAGGQETQYF. V and J are TRBV5-1 and TRBJ2-5; 10 bases agree with TRBD2. The CDR3 runs to 16 residues. V gave up 2 bases and J gave up 2 bases; unmatched junction bases: 6. CDR1 SGHRS and CDR2 YFSETQ come from the germline V gene.

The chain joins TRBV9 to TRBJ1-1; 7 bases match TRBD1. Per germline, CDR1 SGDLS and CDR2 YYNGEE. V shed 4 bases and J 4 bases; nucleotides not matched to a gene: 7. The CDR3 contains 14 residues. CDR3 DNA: TGTGCCAGCAGCACCGGGACAGCCTTCACTGAAGCTTTCTTT. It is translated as CASSTGTAFTEAFF.

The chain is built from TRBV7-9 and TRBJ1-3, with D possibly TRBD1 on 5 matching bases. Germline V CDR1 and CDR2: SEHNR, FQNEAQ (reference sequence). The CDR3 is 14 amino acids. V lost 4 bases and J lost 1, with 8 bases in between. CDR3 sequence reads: CASSSGGSGNTIYF. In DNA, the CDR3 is TGTGCCAGCAGCTCGGGGGGTTCTGGAAACACCATATATTTT.

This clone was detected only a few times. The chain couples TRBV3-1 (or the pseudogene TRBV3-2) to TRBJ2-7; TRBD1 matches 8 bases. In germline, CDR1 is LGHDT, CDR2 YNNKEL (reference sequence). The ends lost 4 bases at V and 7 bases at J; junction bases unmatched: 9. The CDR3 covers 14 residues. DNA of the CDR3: TGTGCCAGCAGCCGGGACAGGAGTTCATGGGAGCAGTACTTC. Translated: CASSRDRSSWEQYF.

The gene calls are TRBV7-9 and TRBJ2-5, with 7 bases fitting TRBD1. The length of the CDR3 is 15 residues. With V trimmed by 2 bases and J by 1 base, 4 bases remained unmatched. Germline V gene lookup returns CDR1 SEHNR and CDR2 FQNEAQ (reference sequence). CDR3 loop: CASSLKGGGQETQYF. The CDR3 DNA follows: TGTGCCAGCAGCTTAAAAGGGGGCGGCCAAGAGACCCAGTACTTC.

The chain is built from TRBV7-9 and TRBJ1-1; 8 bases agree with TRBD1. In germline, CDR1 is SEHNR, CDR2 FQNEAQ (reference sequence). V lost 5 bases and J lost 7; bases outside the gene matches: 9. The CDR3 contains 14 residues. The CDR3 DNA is TGTGCCAGCAGCCAAGGACAGGGCGGACGTGAAGCTTTCTTT. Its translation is CASSQGQGGREAFF.

CDR3 residues: CASSHIDSPEAFF. CDR3 DNA sequence: TGTGCCAGCAGCCACATTGACAGCCCCGAAGCTTTCTTT. The chain employs TRBV14 and TRBJ1-1, with a weak D call TRBD1 (5 bases). The CDR3 runs 13 residues. The germline V gene has CDR1 SGHDN and CDR2 FVKESK. Between the trimmed V and J ends, which lost 3 bases and 8 bases, there was a span of 13 bases.

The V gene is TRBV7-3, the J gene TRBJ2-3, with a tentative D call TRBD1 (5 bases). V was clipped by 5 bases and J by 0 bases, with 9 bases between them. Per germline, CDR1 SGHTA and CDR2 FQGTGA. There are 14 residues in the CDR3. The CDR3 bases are TGTGCCAGCAGCCCCCAGGGCAGCACAGATACGCAGTATTTT. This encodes CASSPQGSTDTQYF.

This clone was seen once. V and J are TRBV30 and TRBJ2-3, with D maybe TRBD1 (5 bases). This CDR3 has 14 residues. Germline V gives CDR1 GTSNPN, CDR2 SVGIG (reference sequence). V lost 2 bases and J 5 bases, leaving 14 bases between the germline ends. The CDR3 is CAWSLLGVKDTQYF. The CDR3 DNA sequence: TGTGCCTGGAGTCTTTTAGGGGTCAAAGATACGCAGTATTTT. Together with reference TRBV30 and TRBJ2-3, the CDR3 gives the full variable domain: SQTIHQWPATLVQPVGSPLSLECTVEGTSNPNLYWYRQAAGRGLQLLFYSVGIGQISSEVPQNLSASRPQDRQFILSSKKLLLSDSGFYLCAWSLLGVKDTQYFGPGTRLTVL.

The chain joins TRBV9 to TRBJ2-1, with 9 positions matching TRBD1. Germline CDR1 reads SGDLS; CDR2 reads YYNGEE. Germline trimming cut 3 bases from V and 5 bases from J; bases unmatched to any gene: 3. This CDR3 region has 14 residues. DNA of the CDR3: TGTGCCAGCAGCGGGGGGGACAGGGACAATGAGCAGTTCTTC. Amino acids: CASSGGDRDNEQFF.

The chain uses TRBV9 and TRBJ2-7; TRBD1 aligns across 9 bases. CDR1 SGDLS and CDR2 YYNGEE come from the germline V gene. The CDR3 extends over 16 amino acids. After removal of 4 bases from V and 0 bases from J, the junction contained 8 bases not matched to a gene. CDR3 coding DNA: TGTGCCAGCAGCCCCCGGGACAGGGACCCCTCCTACGAGCAGTACTTC. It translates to CASSPRDRDPSYEQYF.

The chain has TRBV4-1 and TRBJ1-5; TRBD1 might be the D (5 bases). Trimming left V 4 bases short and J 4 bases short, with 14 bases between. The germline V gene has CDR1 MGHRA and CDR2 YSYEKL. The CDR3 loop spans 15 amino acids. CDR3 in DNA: TGCGCCAGCAGCCCGTGGGGGGTTGCAAATCAGCCCCAGCATTTT. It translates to CASSPWGVANQPQHF.